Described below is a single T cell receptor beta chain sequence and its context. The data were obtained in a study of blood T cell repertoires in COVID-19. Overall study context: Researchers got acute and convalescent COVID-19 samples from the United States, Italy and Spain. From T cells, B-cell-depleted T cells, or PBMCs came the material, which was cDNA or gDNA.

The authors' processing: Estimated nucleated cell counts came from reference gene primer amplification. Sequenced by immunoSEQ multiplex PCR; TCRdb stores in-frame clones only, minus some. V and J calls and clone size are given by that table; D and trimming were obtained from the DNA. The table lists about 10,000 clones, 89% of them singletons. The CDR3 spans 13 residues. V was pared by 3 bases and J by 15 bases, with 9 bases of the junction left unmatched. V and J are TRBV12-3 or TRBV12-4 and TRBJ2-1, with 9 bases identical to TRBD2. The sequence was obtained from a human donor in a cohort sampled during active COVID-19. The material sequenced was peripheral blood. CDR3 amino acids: CASSLQRGERGFF. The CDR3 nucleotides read TGTGCCAGCAGTTTGCAGCGGGGGGAAAGGGGGTTCTTC.